Listed here are 16 T cell receptor beta chains from one sample, sequenced in a study of T cell changes during pregnancy in multiple sclerosis. Repertoires were generated with immunoSEQ multiplex PCR, while TCRdb's copy carries only in-frame clones and drops some. Of 65,000 to 70,000 clones listed, 85% to 95% are singletons. The material sequenced was peripheral blood, taken in the third trimester of pregnancy. The receptors were gathered from a female donor in good health, enrolled as a control in a pregnancy study.

V and J are TRBV27 and TRBJ1-1; 9 nucleotides agree with TRBD1. CDR1 and CDR2 (germline): MNHEY, SMNVEV (reference sequence). The ends lost 4 bases at V and 2 bases at J; junction bases unmatched: 11. The CDR3 has 17 residues. CDR3 nucleotides: TGTGCCAGCAGTTACCGAGGGACAGGGCTTCCTAACACTGAAGCTTTCTTT. Protein sequence: CASSYRGTGLPNTEAFF.

The V and J genes are TRBV16 and TRBJ2-1; D possibly corresponds to TRBD1 (5 bases). Per the germline V gene, CDR1 is KGHSY and CDR2 is FQNENV. The CDR3 is made up of 12 amino acids. V lost 10 bases and J lost 5, with 12 bases in between. The CDR3 DNA is TGTGCCACCGGCAGGGTTAACAATGAGCAGTTCTTC. Translation gives CATGRVNNEQFF.

The chain couples TRBV6-5 to TRBJ2-6, with TRBD2 as a possible D gene (6 bases). The CDR3 runs to 14 residues. V gave up 6 bases and J gave up 0 bases, with 6 bases separating them. Germline V gene lookup returns CDR1 MNHEY and CDR2 SVGAGI. CDR3 sequence reads: CASRGGSGANVLTF. DNA for the CDR3: TGTGCCAGCAGGGGGGGCTCTGGGGCCAACGTCCTGACTTTC.

The V gene is TRBV18, the J gene TRBJ2-1; D might be TRBD2 (5 bases). V shed 2 bases and J shed 4 bases, with 9 bases lying between them. Germline V CDR1 and CDR2: KGHSH, LQKENI. The CDR3 runs 14 residues. The CDR3 nucleotides are TGTGCCAGCTCACCAGTGAGGAGGTACAATGAGCAGTTCTTC. Its translation is CASSPVRRYNEQFF.

The chain recombines TRBV6-1 with TRBJ2-7, with D perhaps matching TRBD2 (5 bases). Germline CDR1 MNHNS, CDR2 SASEGT. V shed 0 bases and J shed 0 bases, with 15 bases lying between them. The CDR3 spans 17 residues. The CDR3 coding sequence is TGTGCCAGCAGTGAAGCTGTGGTAGCGAGGTTCTCCTACGAGCAGTACTTC. Translated: CASSEAVVARFSYEQYF.

This chain joins TRBV5-6 and TRBJ2-7; TRBD1 aligns across 10 bases. CDR1 is SGHDT and CDR2 is YYEEEE in the germline V gene. The CDR3 covers 14 residues. After removal of 4 bases from V and 3 bases from J, the junction contained 4 bases not matched to a gene. For the CDR3, the DNA is TGTGCCAGCAGCCCGGGACAGGGGCACTACGAGCAGTACTTC. The encoded protein is CASSPGQGHYEQYF.

V gene TRBV27 combines with J gene TRBJ2-1; D uncertain. The CDR3 covers 14 residues. The germline V and J ends were trimmed by 4 bases and 9 bases, with 16 bases remaining between them. CDR1 is MNHEY and CDR2 is SMNVEV in the germline V gene (reference sequence). CDR3 nucleotide sequence: TGTGCCAGCAGTTATCGCCGCGGTGATGGTGAGCAGTTCTTC. Translating gives CASSYRRGDGEQFF.

This clone came up a few times. The chain carries TRBV4-2 and TRBJ1-1; possible D gene TRBD1, 6 bases. Trimming stripped 2 bases from V and 7 bases from J, with 20 bases between. There are 16 residues in the CDR3. Germline V CDR1 and CDR2: LGHNA, YNFKEQ. The chain's CDR3 is CASSQWAYREKVEAFF. CDR3 DNA sequence: TGTGCCAGCAGCCAATGGGCCTACAGGGAGAAGGTTGAAGCTTTCTTT.

This clone was seen just once. This chain's CDR3 is CASSFSTRETQYF. In nucleotides, the CDR3 is TGTGCCAGCAGCTTTAGTACGCGGGAGACCCAGTACTTC. This chain links TRBV7-2 with TRBJ2-5; D remains ambiguous. The CDR3 has 13 residues. CDR1 is SGHTA and CDR2 is FQGNSA in the germline V gene. Trimming left V 3 bases short and J 5 bases short, with 10 bases between.

This clone was seen more than once but under ten times. The V gene is TRBV27, the J gene TRBJ1-6, with 7 positions matching TRBD1. The CDR3 is 15 amino acids. The germline V gene encodes CDR1 MNHEY and CDR2 SMNVEV (reference sequence). After removal of 6 bases from V and 7 bases from J, the junction contained 9 bases not matched to a gene. For the CDR3, the DNA is TGTGCCAGCAGGCCGCACGACAGGGAAAATTCACCCCTCCACTTT. Translated, it gives CASRPHDRENSPLHF.

The chain combines TRBV7-9 with TRBJ2-1; 11 nucleotides align to TRBD2. Germline-derived CDR1 and CDR2 are SEHNR and FQNEAQ (reference sequence). Unmatched junction bases numbered 7, after V lost 1 base and J lost 8 bases. The CDR3 is made up of 16 amino acids. This CDR3 is CASSLEILAGVDEQFF. CDR3 DNA sequence: TGTGCCAGCAGCTTAGAGATACTAGCGGGAGTCGATGAGCAGTTCTTC.

This chain joins TRBV6-4 and TRBJ2-7; TRBD1 matches at 8 bases. This CDR3 contains 19 residues. CDR1 and CDR2 (germline): MRHNA, SNTAGT. J gave up 4 bases and V 3 bases, and 20 bases lay outside the gene matches. The CDR3 sequence: CASSETQGAPWAQDYEQYF. CDR3 coding DNA: TGTGCCAGCAGTGAAACGCAGGGGGCTCCTTGGGCCCAAGATTACGAGCAGTACTTC.

The chain couples TRBV7-9 to TRBJ1-4, with D uncertain. The V end was cut by 1 base, the J end by 5 bases, with 8 bases between. The germline CDR1 and CDR2 sequences are SEHNR and FQNEAQ (reference sequence). There are 14 residues in the CDR3. This CDR3 is CASSLGAVNEKLFF. CDR3 in DNA: TGTGCCAGCAGCTTAGGGGCAGTGAATGAAAAACTGTTTTTT.

This chain links TRBV10-3 with TRBJ2-3; 7 nucleotides agree with TRBD1. The length of the CDR3 is 15 residues. With V trimmed by 2 bases and J by 1 base, 3 bases remained unmatched. The germline gives CDR1 ENHRY, CDR2 SYGVKD. The CDR3 is CAISEDRVGTDTQYF. DNA for the CDR3: TGTGCCATCAGTGAGGACAGGGTAGGCACAGATACGCAGTATTTT.

This chain uses TRBV7-6 with TRBJ2-7, with 8 bases matching TRBD1. Losses at the gene ends were 5 bases for V and 5 bases for J; bases not matched to a gene: 11. The CDR3 length is 15 residues. Germline V gives CDR1 SGHVS, CDR2 FNYEAQ. The CDR3 is CASSPRPGQVHEQYF. In DNA form, the CDR3 reads TGTGCCAGCAGCCCCCGCCCGGGACAGGTCCACGAGCAGTACTTC.

The rearrangement uses TRBV5-4 and TRBJ2-7, with 9 bases that match TRBD1. This CDR3 comprises 15 residues. Unmatched junction bases numbered 9, after V lost 4 bases and J lost 4 bases. The germline CDR1 and CDR2 sequences are SGHNT and YYREEE (reference sequence). CDR3 loop: CASSTPGTGPYEQYF. The CDR3 DNA sequence: TGTGCCAGCAGCACGCCCGGGACAGGGCCTTACGAGCAGTACTTC.